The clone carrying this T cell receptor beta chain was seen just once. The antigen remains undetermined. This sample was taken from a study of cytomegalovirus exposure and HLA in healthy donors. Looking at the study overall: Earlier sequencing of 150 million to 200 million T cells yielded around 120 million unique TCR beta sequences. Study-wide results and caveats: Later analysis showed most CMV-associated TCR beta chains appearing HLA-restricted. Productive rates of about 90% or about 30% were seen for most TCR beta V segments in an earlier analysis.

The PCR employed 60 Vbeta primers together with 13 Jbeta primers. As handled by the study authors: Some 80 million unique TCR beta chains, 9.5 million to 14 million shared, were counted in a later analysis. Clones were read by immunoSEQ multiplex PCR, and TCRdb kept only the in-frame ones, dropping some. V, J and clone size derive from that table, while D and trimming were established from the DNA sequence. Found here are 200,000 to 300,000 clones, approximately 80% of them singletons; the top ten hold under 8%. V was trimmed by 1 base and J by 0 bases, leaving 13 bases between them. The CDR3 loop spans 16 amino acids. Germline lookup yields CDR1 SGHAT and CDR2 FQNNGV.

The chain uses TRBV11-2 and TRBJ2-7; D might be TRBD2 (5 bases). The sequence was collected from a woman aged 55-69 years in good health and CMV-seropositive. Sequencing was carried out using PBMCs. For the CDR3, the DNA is TGTGCCAGCAGCTTAGCGCCACGGGGTAGCTCCTACGAGCAGTACTTC. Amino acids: CASSLAPRGSSYEQYF.